A selection of T cell receptor beta chains follows, all from one sample in a study of T cells after yellow fever vaccination. TCRdb re-analysed the 5' RACE reads in MiXCR, keeping a single row per CDR3 protein. This table has 500,000 to 650,000 distinct CDR3 sequences, less than 20% appearing once. Sequences were derived from PBMCs, sampled 4 to 6 days after the first yellow fever vaccination. Receptor source: a man younger than 30 who received the YFV17D yellow fever vaccine. Both conserved end residues are part of each CDR3. A D gene is named only where the DNA matches it firmly. Some rows have no size entry. The others give once, few or many, or a class for an expanded clone.

J: TRBJ1-1
size: few
D: .
V: TRBV4-1
CDR3: CASRLAPGTKNTEAFF
DNA: TGCGCCAGCAGACTGGCCCCCGGGACAAAGAACACTGAAGCTTTCTTT

J: TRBJ2-2
size: .
D: TRBD2
V: TRBV11-3
CDR3: CASSLVTSGVDGELFF
DNA: TGTGCCAGCAGCTTAGTTACCAGCGGGGTTGACGGGGAGCTGTTTTTT

J: TRBJ1-2
size: .
D: .
V: TRBV5-6
CDR3: CASSNLLLPYTF
DNA: TGTGCCAGCAGTAACCTCCTCCTACCCTACACCTTC

J: TRBJ1-4
size: few
D: TRBD1
V: TRBV27
CDR3: CASSSTGGFATNEKLFF
DNA: TGTGCCAGCAGTTCCACAGGGGGCTTTGCAACTAATGAAAAACTGTTTTTT

J: TRBJ1-1
size: few
D: .
V: TRBV7-8
CDR3: CASSFRHLNTEAFF
DNA: TGTGCCAGCAGCTTCCGACATCTGAACACTGAAGCTTTCTTT

J: TRBJ2-7
size: few
D: TRBD1
V: TRBV4-1
CDR3: CASSQEFGTVTYEQYF
DNA: TGCGCCAGCAGCCAAGAATTCGGGACAGTCACCTACGAGCAGTACTTC

J: TRBJ2-1
size: .
D: .
V: TRBV6-5
CDR3: CASSFFFTVNEQFF
DNA: TGTGCCAGCAGTTTCTTCTTTACCGTAAATGAGCAGTTCTTC

J: TRBJ2-5
size: .
D: TRBD2
V: TRBV7-8
CDR3: CASSLALSGVETQYF
DNA: TGTGCCAGCAGCTTAGCGCTAAGCGGGGTCGAGACCCAGTACTTC

J: TRBJ2-7
size: few
D: .
V: TRBV4-3
CDR3: CASSQSIAWEQYF
DNA: TGCGCCAGCAGCCAAAGTATAGCTTGGGAGCAGTACTTC

J: TRBJ2-7
size: once
D: .
V: TRBV5-5
CDR3: CASGPGPLGEQYF
DNA: TGTGCCAGCGGCCCAGGGCCCCTCGGCGAGCAGTACTTC

J: TRBJ2-7
size: .
D: .
V: TRBV11-2
CDR3: CASSLGDVAYEQYF
DNA: TGTGCCAGCAGCTTAGGGGACGTAGCCTACGAGCAGTACTTC

J: TRBJ2-7
size: .
D: .
V: TRBV2
CDR3: CASSKDISYEQYF
DNA: TGTGCCAGCAGCAAGGACATCTCCTACGAGCAGTACTTC

J: TRBJ1-2
size: .
D: .
V: TRBV7-2
CDR3: CASSFGQTYGYTF
DNA: TGTGCCAGCAGCTTTGGACAGACCTATGGCTACACCTTC

J: TRBJ2-1
size: few
D: .
V: TRBV4-2
CDR3: CASSQEGYQTPGGLYNEQFF
DNA: TGTGCCAGCAGCCAAGAAGGATACCAGACCCCTGGGGGACTCTACAATGAGCAGTTCTTC

J: TRBJ1-1
size: .
D: TRBD1
V: TRBV9
CDR3: CASSADQGAGLEAFF
DNA: TGTGCCAGCAGCGCTGATCAGGGGGCTGGGCTTGAAGCTTTCTTT

J: TRBJ1-2
size: few
D: .
V: TRBV5-1
CDR3: CASSLPRDPPDYGYTF
DNA: TGCGCCAGCAGCTTGCCCCGAGACCCTCCAGACTATGGCTACACCTTC

J: TRBJ2-5
size: .
D: .
V: TRBV19
CDR3: CASSIRLGQETQYF
DNA: TGTGCCAGTAGTATCAGACTAGGCCAAGAGACCCAGTACTTC

J: TRBJ2-2
size: .
D: .
V: TRBV10-3
CDR3: CAISEPRAGTGELFF
DNA: TGTGCCATCAGTGAGCCCCGGGCGGGCACCGGGGAGCTGTTTTTT

J: TRBJ1-2
size: few
D: TRBD1
V: TRBV10-3
CDR3: CAISESTGAGYGYTF
DNA: TGTGCCATCAGTGAGTCCACAGGGGCCGGCTATGGCTACACCTTC

J: TRBJ2-1
size: .
D: TRBD2
V: TRBV20-1
CDR3: CSARDPTSVWSNEQFF
DNA: TGCAGTGCTAGAGATCCAACTAGCGTTTGGTCCAATGAGCAGTTCTTC

J: TRBJ1-2
size: .
D: .
V: TRBV6-5
CDR3: CASSSLGDYGYTF
DNA: TGTGCCAGCAGTTCTCTGGGGGACTATGGCTACACCTTC

J: TRBJ1-1
size: .
D: .
V: TRBV5-1
CDR3: CASSSGRGGGTTEAFF
DNA: TGCGCCAGCAGCTCGGGGCGAGGTGGGGGAACCACTGAAGCTTTCTTT

J: TRBJ1-5
size: many
D: .
V: TRBV7-2
CDR3: CASSFLGIDQPQHF
DNA: TGTGCCAGCAGCTTTCTTGGCATAGATCAGCCCCAGCATTTT

J: TRBJ2-3
size: .
D: TRBD2
V: TRBV10-3
CDR3: CATGGTSGTRDTQYF
DNA: TGTGCCACCGGGGGGACTAGCGGTACTCGAGATACGCAGTATTTT

J: TRBJ2-3
size: .
D: .
V: TRBV6-5
CDR3: CASKVKQERYF
DNA: TGTGCCAGCAAGGTTAAGCAGGAGAGGTATTTT

J: TRBJ1-6
size: few
D: .
V: TRBV13
CDR3: CASSLLGVSPLHF
DNA: TGTGCCAGCAGCTTATTAGGAGTATCACCCCTCCACTTT

J: TRBJ2-5
size: .
D: TRBD2
V: TRBV7-2
CDR3: CASSPRLAGRPQETQYF
DNA: TGTGCCAGCAGCCCCCGACTAGCGGGGCGACCGCAAGAGACCCAGTACTTC

J: TRBJ2-2
size: few
D: .
V: TRBV28
CDR3: CASSPDRPNTGELFF
DNA: TGTGCCAGCAGCCCTGACAGACCGAACACCGGGGAGCTGTTTTTT

J: TRBJ2-2
size: few
D: .
V: TRBV6-4
CDR3: CASSTSTGELFF
DNA: TGTGCCAGCAGTACAAGTACCGGGGAGCTGTTTTTT

J: TRBJ2-1
size: few
D: .
V: TRBV4-2
CDR3: CASSQEVNEQFF
DNA: TGTGCCAGCAGCCAAGAGGTCAATGAGCAGTTCTTC

J: TRBJ2-1
size: many
D: .
V: TRBV7-9
CDR3: CASSPSKGVGEQFF
DNA: TGTGCCAGCAGCCCAAGCAAGGGGGTTGGCGAGCAGTTCTTC

J: TRBJ2-2
size: .
D: TRBD1
V: TRBV6-1
CDR3: CASSAVGTGAGGELFF
DNA: TGTGCCAGCAGTGCCGTCGGGACAGGGGCGGGCGGGGAGCTGTTTTTT

J: TRBJ2-1
size: many
D: TRBD1
V: TRBV12-3/TRBV12-4
CDR3: CASTLGTGNNEQFF
DNA: TGTGCCAGCACCCTAGGGACAGGGAACAATGAGCAGTTCTTC

J: TRBJ2-3
size: .
D: .
V: TRBV24-1
CDR3: CATSDLGPRGTDTQYF
DNA: TGTGCCACCAGTGATCTCGGCCCAAGGGGCACAGATACGCAGTATTTT

J: TRBJ1-5
size: few
D: .
V: TRBV12-3/TRBV12-4
CDR3: CASSSPNRDGQPQHF
DNA: TGTGCCAGCAGCTCTCCTAACAGGGACGGTCAGCCCCAGCATTTT

J: TRBJ2-1
size: few
D: TRBD2
V: TRBV6-1
CDR3: CASYAGGPYNEQFF
DNA: TGTGCCAGCTATGCGGGGGGCCCTTACAATGAGCAGTTCTTC

J: TRBJ1-5
size: few
D: .
V: TRBV7-2
CDR3: CASSLRVGSLGNQPQHF
DNA: TGTGCCAGCAGCTTAAGGGTAGGGTCTCTGGGCAATCAGCCCCAGCATTTT

J: TRBJ1-3
size: few
D: .
V: TRBV20-1
CDR3: CSARGGRLGELGNTIYF
DNA: TGCAGTGCTAGGGGGGGCCGCTTGGGGGAACTTGGAAACACCATATATTTT

J: TRBJ2-2
size: many
D: .
V: TRBV5-1
CDR3: CASSRGTSNTGELFF
DNA: TGCGCCAGCAGCCGTGGGACATCGAACACCGGGGAGCTGTTTTTT

J: TRBJ1-5
size: .
D: TRBD1
V: TRBV7-2
CDR3: CASSLGGTGQYQPQHF
DNA: TGTGCCAGCAGCTTGGGTGGGACAGGCCAATATCAGCCCCAGCATTTT

J: TRBJ1-5
size: few
D: .
V: TRBV7-9
CDR3: CASSTTGAQPQHF
DNA: TGTGCCAGCAGCACGACTGGGGCTCAGCCCCAGCATTTT

J: TRBJ1-2
size: .
D: .
V: TRBV7-9
CDR3: CASSLAQGGFYGYTF
DNA: TGTGCCAGCAGCTTAGCGCAAGGAGGGTTCTATGGCTACACCTTC

J: TRBJ1-1
size: .
D: .
V: TRBV6-5
CDR3: CASSYQGKAFF
DNA: TGTGCCAGCAGTTACCAGGGAAAAGCTTTCTTT

J: TRBJ2-3
size: .
D: .
V: TRBV18
CDR3: CASSRDSITDTQYF
DNA: TGTGCCAGCTCACGAGACAGTATCACAGATACGCAGTATTTT

J: TRBJ2-3
size: many
D: .
V: TRBV5-4
CDR3: CASIPGAGGGTDTQYF
DNA: TGTGCCAGCATCCCGGGGGCAGGAGGGGGCACAGATACGCAGTATTTT

J: TRBJ1-3
size: few
D: .
V: TRBV10-3
CDR3: CAIRSDLSGNTIYF
DNA: TGTGCCATCCGCTCGGATCTCTCTGGAAACACCATATATTTT

J: TRBJ1-3
size: many
D: TRBD1
V: TRBV7-2
CDR3: CASSLVGTGGNTIYF
DNA: TGTGCCAGCAGCTTAGTCGGGACAGGGGGAAACACCATATATTTT

J: TRBJ2-1
size: few
D: .
V: TRBV20-1
CDR3: CSAFQGGPSQFF
DNA: TGCAGTGCATTCCAGGGGGGCCCGTCGCAGTTCTTC

J: TRBJ2-4
size: .
D: .
V: TRBV5-1
CDR3: CASHSGDLAKNIQYF
DNA: TGCGCCAGTCATTCCGGGGACCTAGCCAAAAACATTCAGTACTTC

J: TRBJ1-1
size: many
D: TRBD1
V: TRBV7-2
CDR3: CASSLRQGTTEAFF
DNA: TGTGCCAGCAGCTTAAGACAGGGGACCACTGAAGCTTTCTTT

J: TRBJ2-6
size: few
D: .
V: TRBV28
CDR3: CASSGGSSGANVLTF
DNA: TGTGCCAGCAGTGGGGGGAGCTCTGGGGCCAACGTCCTGACTTTC

J: TRBJ2-2
size: .
D: .
V: TRBV25-1
CDR3: CASSASEGAGELFF
DNA: TGTGCCAGCAGTGCATCGGAGGGTGCCGGGGAGCTGTTTTTT

J: TRBJ1-2
size: few
D: .
V: TRBV28
CDR3: CASSLRRNGYTF
DNA: TGTGCCAGCAGTTTAAGGAGAAATGGCTACACCTTC

J: TRBJ1-1
size: few
D: .
V: TRBV12-3/TRBV12-4
CDR3: CASEGGSTEAFF
DNA: TGTGCCAGCGAGGGGGGGTCAACTGAAGCTTTCTTT

J: TRBJ2-6
size: few
D: .
V: TRBV24-1
CDR3: CATSSSQRGWTGANVLTF
DNA: TGTGCCACCAGCTCCAGCCAGAGAGGGTGGACTGGGGCCAACGTCCTGACTTTC

J: TRBJ1-5
size: .
D: TRBD1
V: TRBV12-3/TRBV12-4
CDR3: CASSTGEIGNQPQHF
DNA: TGTGCCAGCTCCACAGGGGAGATCGGCAATCAGCCCCAGCATTTT

J: TRBJ2-3
size: .
D: TRBD1
V: TRBV20-1
CDR3: CSASPIGTGKITQYF
DNA: TGCAGTGCTAGCCCCATAGGGACAGGGAAAATCACGCAGTATTTT

J: TRBJ2-3
size: .
D: .
V: TRBV25-1
CDR3: CASSESRVTDTQYF
DNA: TGTGCCAGCAGTGAATCTAGAGTCACAGATACGCAGTATTTT

J: TRBJ2-5
size: few
D: .
V: TRBV12-3/TRBV12-4
CDR3: CASSFGKQSQETQYF
DNA: TGTGCCAGCAGTTTTGGGAAACAGTCCCAAGAGACCCAGTACTTC